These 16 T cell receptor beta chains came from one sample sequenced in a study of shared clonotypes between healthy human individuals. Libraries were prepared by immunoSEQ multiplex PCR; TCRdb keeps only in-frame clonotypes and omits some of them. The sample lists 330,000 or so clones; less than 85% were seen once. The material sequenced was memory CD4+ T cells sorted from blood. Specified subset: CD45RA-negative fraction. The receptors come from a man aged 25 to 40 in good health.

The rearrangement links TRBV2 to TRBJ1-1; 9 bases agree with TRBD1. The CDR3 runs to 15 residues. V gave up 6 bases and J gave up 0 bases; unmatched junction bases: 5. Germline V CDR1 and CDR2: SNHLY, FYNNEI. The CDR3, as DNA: TGTGCCAGCAGCCGGGACAGGGCAATGAACACTGAAGCTTTCTTT. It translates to CASSRDRAMNTEAFF.

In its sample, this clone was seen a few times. The CDR3 coding sequence is TGTGCCAGCAGCCCGGGACTAGCGGGAAAATACGGGGAGCTGTTTTTT. It is translated as CASSPGLAGKYGELFF. This chain joins TRBV14 and TRBJ2-2; the match to TRBD2 covers 13 bases. This CDR3 has 16 amino acids. CDR1 and CDR2 from the germline V gene are SGHDN and FVKESK. V shed 4 bases and J 7 bases; nucleotides not matched to a gene: 6. The full variable domain, with the rest looked up from reference TRBV14 and TRBJ2-2, is EAGVTQFPSHSVIEKGQTVTLRCDPISGHDNLYWYRRVMGKEIKFLLHFVKESKQDESGMPNNRFLAERTGGTYSTLKVQPAELEDSGVYFCASSPGLAGKYGELFFGEGSRLTVL.

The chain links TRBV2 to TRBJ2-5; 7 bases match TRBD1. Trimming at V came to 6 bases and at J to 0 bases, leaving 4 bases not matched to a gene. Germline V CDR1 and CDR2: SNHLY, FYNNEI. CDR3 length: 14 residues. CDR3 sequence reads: CASRTGQYQETQYF. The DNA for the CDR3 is TGTGCCAGCAGGACGGGACAGTACCAAGAGACCCAGTACTTC.

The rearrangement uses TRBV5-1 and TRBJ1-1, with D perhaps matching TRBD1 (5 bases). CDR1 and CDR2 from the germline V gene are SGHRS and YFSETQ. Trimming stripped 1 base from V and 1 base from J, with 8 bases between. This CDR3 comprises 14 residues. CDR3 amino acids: CASSLFGGNTEAFF. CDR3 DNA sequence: TGCGCCAGCAGCTTGTTCGGGGGGAACACTGAAGCTTTCTTT.

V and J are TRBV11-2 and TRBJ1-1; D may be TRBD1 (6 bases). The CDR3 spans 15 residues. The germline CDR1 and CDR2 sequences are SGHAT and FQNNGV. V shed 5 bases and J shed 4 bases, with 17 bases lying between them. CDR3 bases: TGTGCCAGCAGCAAACAGGGCCCCTTGAGCACTGAAGCTTTCTTT. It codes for CASSKQGPLSTEAFF.

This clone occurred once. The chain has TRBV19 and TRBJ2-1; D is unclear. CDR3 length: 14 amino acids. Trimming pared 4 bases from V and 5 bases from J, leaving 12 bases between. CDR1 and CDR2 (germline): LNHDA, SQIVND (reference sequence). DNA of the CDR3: TGTGCCAGTAGTAAGCCGTATATTAACAATGAGCAGTTCTTC. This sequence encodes CASSKPYINNEQFF. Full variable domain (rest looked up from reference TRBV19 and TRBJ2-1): DGGITQSPKYLFRKEGQNVTLSCEQNLNHDAMYWYRQDPGQGLRLIYYSQIVNDFQKGDIAEGYSVSREKKESFPLTVTSAQKNPTAFYLCASSKPYINNEQFFGPGTRLTVL.

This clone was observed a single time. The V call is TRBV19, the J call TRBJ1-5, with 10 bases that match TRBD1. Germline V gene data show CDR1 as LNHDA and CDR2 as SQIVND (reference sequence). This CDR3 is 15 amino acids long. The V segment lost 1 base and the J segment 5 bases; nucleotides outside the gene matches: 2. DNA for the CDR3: TGTGCCAGTAGTATAGGACAGGGGGCCTATCAGCCCCAGCATTTT. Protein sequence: CASSIGQGAYQPQHF.

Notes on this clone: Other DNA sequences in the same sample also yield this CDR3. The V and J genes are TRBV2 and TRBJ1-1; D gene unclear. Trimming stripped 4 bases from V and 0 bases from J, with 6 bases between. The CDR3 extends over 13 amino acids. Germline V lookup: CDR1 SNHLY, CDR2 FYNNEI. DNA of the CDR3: TGTGCCAGCAGTGGCCAAATGAACACTGAAGCTTTCTTT. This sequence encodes CASSGQMNTEAFF.

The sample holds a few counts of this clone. CDR3 sequence: CASSETGVGGRTGNTIYF. CDR3 sequence (DNA): TGTGCCAGCAGCGAGACCGGAGTCGGGGGCCGAACTGGAAACACCATATATTTT. The rearrangement links TRBV9 to TRBJ1-3; tentatively, D is TRBD1 (6 bases). This CDR3 comprises 18 residues. The V gene lost 3 bases and the J gene lost 2 bases, with 21 bases spanning the gap. CDR1 and CDR2 (germline): SGDLS, YYNGEE. The variable domain in full, with the rest retrieved from reference TRBV9 and TRBJ1-3, is DSGVTQTPKHLITATGQRVTLRCSPRSGDLSVYWYQQSLDQGLQFLIQYYNGEERAKGNILERFSAQQFPDLHSELNLSSLELGDSALYFCASSETGVGGRTGNTIYFGEGSWLTVV.

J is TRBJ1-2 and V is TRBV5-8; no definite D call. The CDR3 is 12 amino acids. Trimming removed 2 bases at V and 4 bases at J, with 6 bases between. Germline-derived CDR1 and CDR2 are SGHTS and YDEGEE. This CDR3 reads CASSLGSYGYTF. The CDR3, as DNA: TGTGCCAGCAGCTTAGGCAGCTATGGCTACACCTTC. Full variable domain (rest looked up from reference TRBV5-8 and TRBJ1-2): EAGVTQSPTHLIKTRGQQATLRCSPISGHTSVYWYQQALGLGLQFLLWYDEGEERNRGNFPPRFSGRQFPNYSSELNVNALELEDSALYLCASSLGSYGYTFGSGTRLTVV.

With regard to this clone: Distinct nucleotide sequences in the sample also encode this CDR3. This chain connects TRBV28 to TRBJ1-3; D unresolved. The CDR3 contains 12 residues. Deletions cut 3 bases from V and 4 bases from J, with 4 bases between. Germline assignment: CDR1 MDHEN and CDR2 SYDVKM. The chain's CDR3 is CASSFRGNTIYF. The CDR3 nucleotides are TGTGCCAGCAGTTTTAGGGGAAACACCATATATTTT. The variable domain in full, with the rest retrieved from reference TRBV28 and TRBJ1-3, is DVKVTQSSRYLVKRTGEKVFLECVQDMDHENMFWYRQDPGLGLRLIYFSYDVKMKEKGDIPEGYSVSREKKERFSLILESASTNQTSMYLCASSFRGNTIYFGEGSWLTVV.

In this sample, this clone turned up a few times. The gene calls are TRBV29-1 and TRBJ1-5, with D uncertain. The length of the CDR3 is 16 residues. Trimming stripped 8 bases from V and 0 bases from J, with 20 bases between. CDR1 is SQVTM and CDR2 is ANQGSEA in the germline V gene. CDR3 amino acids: CSFEPTQSHSNQPQHF. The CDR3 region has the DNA TGCAGCTTCGAGCCGACCCAGAGTCATAGCAATCAGCCCCAGCATTTT.

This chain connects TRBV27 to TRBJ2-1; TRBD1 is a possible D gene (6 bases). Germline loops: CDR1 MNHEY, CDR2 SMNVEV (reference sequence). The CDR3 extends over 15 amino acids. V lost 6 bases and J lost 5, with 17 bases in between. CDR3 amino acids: CASRNQGSLHNEQFF. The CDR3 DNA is TGTGCCAGCAGAAATCAGGGGTCCCTGCACAATGAGCAGTTCTTC.

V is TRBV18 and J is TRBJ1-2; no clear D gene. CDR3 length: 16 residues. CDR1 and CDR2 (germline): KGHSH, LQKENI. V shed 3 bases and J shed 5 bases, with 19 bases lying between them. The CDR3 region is CASSPSHVPEPYGYTF. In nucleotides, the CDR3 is TGTGCCAGCTCACCGTCCCACGTTCCCGAGCCATATGGCTACACCTTC.

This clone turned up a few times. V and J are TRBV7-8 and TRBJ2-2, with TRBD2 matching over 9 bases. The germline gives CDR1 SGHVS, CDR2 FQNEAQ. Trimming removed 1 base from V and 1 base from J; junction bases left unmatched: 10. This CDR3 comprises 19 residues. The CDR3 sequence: CASSLVGLAGKWNTGELFF. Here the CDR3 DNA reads TGTGCCAGCAGCTTAGTAGGCCTAGCGGGAAAGTGGAACACCGGGGAGCTGTTTTTT.

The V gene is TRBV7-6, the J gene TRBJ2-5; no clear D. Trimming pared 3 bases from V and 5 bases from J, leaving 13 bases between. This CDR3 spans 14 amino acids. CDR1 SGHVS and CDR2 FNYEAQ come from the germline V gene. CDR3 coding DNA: TGTGCCAGCAGCTTGATCGTGGGTGAGGAGACCCAGTACTTC. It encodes CASSLIVGEETQYF.